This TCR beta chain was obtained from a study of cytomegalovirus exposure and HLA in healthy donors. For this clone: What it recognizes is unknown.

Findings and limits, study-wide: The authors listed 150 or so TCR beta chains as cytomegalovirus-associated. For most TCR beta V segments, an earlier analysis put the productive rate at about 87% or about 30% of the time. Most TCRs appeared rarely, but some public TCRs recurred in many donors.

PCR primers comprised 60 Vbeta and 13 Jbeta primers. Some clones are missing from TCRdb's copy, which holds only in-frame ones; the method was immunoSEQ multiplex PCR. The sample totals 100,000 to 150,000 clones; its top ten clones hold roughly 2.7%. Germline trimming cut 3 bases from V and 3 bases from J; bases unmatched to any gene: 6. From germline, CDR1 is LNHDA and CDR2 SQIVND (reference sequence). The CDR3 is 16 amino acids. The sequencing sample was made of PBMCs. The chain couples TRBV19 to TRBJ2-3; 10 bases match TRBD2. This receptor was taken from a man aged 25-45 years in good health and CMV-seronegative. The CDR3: CASSMASGSPTDTQYF. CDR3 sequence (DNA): TGTGCCAGTAGTATGGCTAGCGGGAGCCCAACAGATACGCAGTATTTT.